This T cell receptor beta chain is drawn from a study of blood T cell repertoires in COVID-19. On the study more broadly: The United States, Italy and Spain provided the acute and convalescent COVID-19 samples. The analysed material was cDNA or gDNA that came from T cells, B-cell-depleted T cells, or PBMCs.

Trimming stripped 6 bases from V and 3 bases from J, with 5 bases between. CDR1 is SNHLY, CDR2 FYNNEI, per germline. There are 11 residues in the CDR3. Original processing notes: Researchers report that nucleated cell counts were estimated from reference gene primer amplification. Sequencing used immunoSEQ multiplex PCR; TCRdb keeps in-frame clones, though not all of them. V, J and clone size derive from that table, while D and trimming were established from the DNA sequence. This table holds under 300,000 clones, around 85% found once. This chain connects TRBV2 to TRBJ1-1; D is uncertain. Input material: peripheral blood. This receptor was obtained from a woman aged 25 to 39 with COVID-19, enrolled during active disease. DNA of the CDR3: TGTGCCAGCAGGAGGGACACTGAAGCTTTCTTT. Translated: CASRRDTEAFF.